These 14 T cell receptor beta chains were all obtained from the same sample, sequenced in a study of T-cell memory formation after mild COVID-19 (dated by TCRdb to about 2021). The receptor library was made with 5' RACE. Sequencing took place on an Illumina NovaSeq 6000. The public reads were reprocessed in TCRdb via fastp at Q25 and MiXCR, keeping in-frame beta chains. Identical CDR3 proteins give one entry, which carries the most common genes and DNA. Across this sample there are approximately 580,000 distinct CDR3 sequences, with just over 20% seen only once. The top ten clonotypes cover roughly an eighth of the sample. Sequencing was performed on PBMCs or a T cell subset sorted from them (not recorded which). Receptor source: an adult woman who had mild COVID-19 (a few samples of this study predate the infection). The sample titles of this study are shuffled in the database, so cell type and time point are left out; the donor was told from shared clones.

The chain joins TRBV15 to TRBJ2-1; tentative D call: TRBD2 (7 bases). Germline V gene lookup returns CDR1 LNHNV and CDR2 YYDKDF (reference sequence). V was cut by 5 bases and J by 1 base, with 12 bases left in between. This CDR3 is 15 amino acids long. Here the CDR3 reads CATSRGGGSYNEQFF. As DNA, the CDR3 is TGTGCCACCAGCCGAGGGGGGGGATCCTACAATGAGCAGTTCTTC.

The chain employs TRBV4-3 and TRBJ2-3; D gene uncertain. The CDR3 has 15 amino acids. In germline, CDR1 is LGHNA, CDR2 YSLEER. V shed 5 bases and J shed 0 bases, with 12 bases lying between them. CDR3 nucleotides: TGCGCCAGCAGCTTTAGGGCGTATAGCACAGATACGCAGTATTTT. Its translation: CASSFRAYSTDTQYF.

The V gene is TRBV20-1, the J gene TRBJ2-4; the D is unclear. Per the germline V gene, CDR1 is DFQATT and CDR2 is SNEGSKA (reference sequence). V was pared by 1 base and J by 0 bases, with 10 bases between. The CDR3 consists of 15 residues. The CDR3, as DNA: TGCAGTGCTAGAGCGACATCGCTAGCCAAAAACATTCAGTACTTC. Amino acids: CSARATSLAKNIQYF.

This clonotype was counted at least ten times. The chain carries TRBV7-9 and TRBJ2-7, with D possibly being TRBD2 (5 bases). CDR1 is SEHNR and CDR2 is FQNEAQ in the germline V gene (reference sequence). CDR3 length: 14 residues. Trimming took off 5 bases at V and 1 base at J, with 12 bases between the two ends. The CDR3 loop is CASSQEVASYEQYF. CDR3 DNA: TGTGCCAGCAGCCAGGAGGTAGCGTCCTACGAGCAGTACTTC.

The CDR3 nucleotides read TGTGCCACCTACAAACAAGAGACCCAGTACTTC. Translating it yields CATYKQETQYF. The rearrangement joins TRBV7-2 to TRBJ2-5; no firm D call. The CDR3 covers 11 residues. The germline V and J ends were trimmed by 10 bases and 2 bases, with 8 bases remaining between them. Per germline, CDR1 SGHTA and CDR2 FQGNSA.

The V call is TRBV5-5, the J call TRBJ1-1, with 7 bases that match TRBD1. This CDR3 is 15 amino acids long. Trimming cost V 1 base and J 3 bases; bases outside gene matches: 6. CDR1 is SGHKS, CDR2 YYEKEE, per germline (reference sequence). This chain's CDR3 is CASSLLGQGDTEAFF. The CDR3 DNA is TGTGCCAGCAGCTTGTTAGGCCAGGGGGACACTGAAGCTTTCTTT.

The chain couples TRBV7-9 to TRBJ2-3; D is unresolved. The germline gives CDR1 SEHNR, CDR2 FQNEAQ (reference sequence). Trimming cost V 6 bases and J 0 bases, with 16 bases left between them. The CDR3 is 16 amino acids. The CDR3: CASRPPPASSTDTQYF. In nucleotides, the CDR3 is TGTGCCAGCAGGCCCCCGCCCGCGTCTAGCACAGATACGCAGTATTTT.

The chain employs TRBV5-1 and TRBJ1-2; D unresolved. The germline V and J ends were trimmed by 1 base and 0 bases, with 4 bases remaining between them. The length of the CDR3 is 13 residues. Germline CDR1 reads SGHRS; CDR2 reads YFSETQ. The CDR3 DNA sequence: TGCGCCAGCAGCTTGACCACTAACTATGGCTACACCTTC. It codes for CASSLTTNYGYTF.

Only a few counts were recorded for this clonotype. Written as DNA, the CDR3 is TGTGCCAGCAGCCAAGACGCTCGCTGGGCTTTCTTT. Its translation: CASSQDARWAFF. V and J are TRBV14 and TRBJ1-1, with D unresolved. This CDR3 comprises 12 residues. CDR1 SGHDN and CDR2 FVKESK come from the germline V gene. V was clipped by 0 bases and J by 11 bases, with 10 bases between them.

The chain is built from TRBV12-3 or TRBV12-4 and TRBJ2-5; 8 positions agree with TRBD2. This CDR3 spans 15 amino acids. Trimming took 2 bases from V and 2 from J; bases not matched to a gene: 4. The CDR3 DNA reads TGTGCCAGCAGTTTATTCGGCGGGGGGCAAGAGACCCAGTACTTC. Translation: CASSLFGGGQETQYF.

This chain connects TRBV2 to TRBJ2-1; 9 nucleotides match TRBD2. CDR1 is SNHLY and CDR2 is FYNNEI in the germline V gene. The CDR3 spans 13 residues. Trimming cost V 8 bases and J 4 bases; bases outside gene matches: 3. The CDR3 nucleotides are TGTGCCAGCGCTAGCGGGGAATACAATGAGCAGTTCTTC. This sequence encodes CASASGEYNEQFF.

V gene TRBV12-3 or TRBV12-4 combines with J gene TRBJ2-7, with TRBD1 as a possible D gene (6 bases). V shed 5 bases and J shed 5 bases, with 13 bases lying between them. The CDR3 loop spans 13 amino acids. The CDR3 here is CASSETGPHEQYF. The CDR3 DNA sequence: TGTGCCAGCAGTGAAACAGGGCCTCACGAGCAGTACTTC.

This clonotype has just a few counts. V usage is TRBV29-1 and J usage is TRBJ2-3; D is unresolved. The V gene's germline CDR1 is SQVTM and CDR2 ANQGSEA. V dropped 7 bases and J dropped 2 bases, with 13 bases sitting between them. The CDR3 runs 13 residues. This CDR3 reads CSAPGAYTDTQYF. The CDR3 bases are TGCAGCGCACCCGGCGCCTACACAGATACGCAGTATTTT.

Points on this clonotype: Relative to the germline gene, one junction end is altered; a read error may explain this. The chain combines TRBV7-2 with TRBJ2-1; 7 bases match TRBD2. This CDR3 contains 14 residues. Germline V gene lookup returns CDR1 SGHTA and CDR2 FQGNSA. The CDR3 spells CASNLGEGRIQNFF. The CDR3 nucleotides read TGTGCCAGCAACTTAGGGGAGGGCCGAATCCAGAATTTCTTC.